Listed below are T cell receptor beta chains from one sample, sequenced in a study of OX40 agonist ivuxolimab in advanced cancers. The table came from immunoSEQ multiplex PCR; TCRdb's copy has only in-frame clones and leaves some out. The sample holds tens of thousands of clones, 88% seen once. Sequencing was performed on CD4+ or CD8+ T cells sorted from blood, taken in a trial of the OX40 agonist ivuxolimab. These receptors came from an adult with an advanced solid tumor such as melanoma, head and neck, liver or kidney cancer. The CDR3 runs from the conserved cysteine through the conserved F or W. Each record gives: J gene, clone size, D gene, V gene, CDR3 protein, CDR3 DNA. D genes are given only for firm matches. The listing skips clone size in some rows; elsewhere it reads once, few, many or a size class.

j_call: TRBJ2-1; clone_size: -; d_call: TRBD2; v_call: TRBV9; cdr3_aa: CASGRAGGHNEQFF; cdr3_nt: TGTGCCAGCGGACGAGCGGGGGGGCACAATGAGCAGTTCTTC
j_call: TRBJ1-4; clone_size: -; d_call: TRBD1; v_call: TRBV28; cdr3_aa: CASSSPYRGPNEKLFF; cdr3_nt: TGTGCCAGCAGTTCCCCCTACAGGGGACCGAATGAAAAACTGTTTTTT
j_call: TRBJ2-7; clone_size: -; d_call: -; v_call: TRBV9; cdr3_aa: CASSVGGRSEQYF; cdr3_nt: TGTGCCAGCAGCGTAGGGGGGCGTAGCGAGCAGTACTTC
j_call: TRBJ1-5; clone_size: -; d_call: TRBD1; v_call: TRBV7-9; cdr3_aa: CASSSREGASQHF; cdr3_nt: TGTGCCAGCAGCTCCCGGGAGGGGGCGTCCCAGCATTTT
j_call: TRBJ1-1; clone_size: -; d_call: -; v_call: TRBV28; cdr3_aa: CASSFGGGTEAFF; cdr3_nt: TGTGCCAGCAGTTTCGGCGGTGGCACTGAAGCTTTCTTT
j_call: TRBJ2-3; clone_size: -; d_call: -; v_call: TRBV4-3; cdr3_aa: CASSQGDTQYF; cdr3_nt: TGCGCCAGCAGCCAAGGAGATACGCAGTATTTT
j_call: TRBJ1-1; clone_size: -; d_call: -; v_call: TRBV7-9; cdr3_aa: CASSPAQGQVTEAFF; cdr3_nt: TGTGCCAGCAGCCCAGCGCAAGGGCAGGTGACTGAAGCTTTCTTT
j_call: TRBJ2-6; clone_size: -; d_call: TRBD2; v_call: TRBV4-3; cdr3_aa: CASSQERGTGANVLTF; cdr3_nt: TGCGCCAGCAGCCAAGAGCGGGGGACCGGGGCCAACGTCCTGACTTTC
j_call: TRBJ2-7; clone_size: -; d_call: TRBD2; v_call: TRBV9; cdr3_aa: CASSPSAGAYEQYF; cdr3_nt: TGTGCCAGCAGCCCCTCAGCGGGGGCCTACGAGCAGTACTTC
j_call: TRBJ2-4; clone_size: -; d_call: -; v_call: TRBV7-2; cdr3_aa: CASSFAGLAKNIQYF; cdr3_nt: TGTGCCAGCAGCTTCGCGGGATTGGCCAAAAACATTCAGTACTTC
j_call: TRBJ1-6; clone_size: -; d_call: TRBD1; v_call: TRBV6-5; cdr3_aa: CASTDRAGYNSPLHF; cdr3_nt: TGTGCCAGCACCGACAGGGCAGGCTATAATTCACCCCTCCACTTT
j_call: TRBJ1-5; clone_size: -; d_call: -; v_call: TRBV28; cdr3_aa: CASSPTGFNQPQHF; cdr3_nt: TGTGCCAGCAGTCCCACAGGGTTCAATCAGCCCCAGCATTTT
j_call: TRBJ2-3; clone_size: -; d_call: -; v_call: TRBV15; cdr3_aa: CATSRDRGRTDTQYF; cdr3_nt: TGTGCCACCAGCCGAGACCGGGGCCGAACAGATACGCAGTATTTT
j_call: TRBJ1-5; clone_size: -; d_call: TRBD1; v_call: TRBV10-3; cdr3_aa: CAISESRGGRSGPQHF; cdr3_nt: TGTGCCATCAGTGAGTCTAGAGGGGGCCGCTCGGGGCCCCAGCATTTT
j_call: TRBJ1-4; clone_size: -; d_call: TRBD1; v_call: TRBV28; cdr3_aa: CASSSEDRPNEKLFF; cdr3_nt: TGTGCCAGCAGTTCAGAGGACAGGCCTAATGAAAAACTGTTTTTT
j_call: TRBJ1-1; clone_size: -; d_call: TRBD1; v_call: TRBV7-3; cdr3_aa: CASSLQGAAEAFF; cdr3_nt: TGTGCCAGCAGTCTCCAGGGGGCCGCTGAAGCTTTCTTT
j_call: TRBJ1-5; clone_size: few; d_call: -; v_call: TRBV6-6; cdr3_aa: CAAAGRGASNQPQHF; cdr3_nt: TGTGCCGCGGCTGGCCGGGGCGCTAGCAATCAGCCCCAGCATTTT
j_call: TRBJ2-7; clone_size: -; d_call: TRBD1; v_call: TRBV4-1; cdr3_aa: CASSQNTGGGYEQYF; cdr3_nt: TGCGCCAGCAGCCAAAATACAGGGGGCGGCTACGAGCAGTACTTC
j_call: TRBJ1-2; clone_size: -; d_call: -; v_call: TRBV6-5; cdr3_aa: CASSLGLTGYGYTF; cdr3_nt: TGTGCCAGCAGTTTGGGCCTTACAGGCTATGGCTACACCTTC
j_call: TRBJ2-2; clone_size: medium-sized; d_call: -; v_call: TRBV2; cdr3_aa: CASSREKGAGELFF; cdr3_nt: TGTGCCAGCAGTCGGGAAAAAGGGGCCGGGGAGCTGTTTTTT
j_call: TRBJ1-1; clone_size: -; d_call: -; v_call: TRBV30; cdr3_aa: CALDTGHGDTEAFF; cdr3_nt: TGTGCCTTAGATACGGGACACGGAGACACTGAAGCTTTCTTT
j_call: TRBJ2-1; clone_size: -; d_call: -; v_call: TRBV6-5; cdr3_aa: CASSLTGFYNEQFF; cdr3_nt: TGTGCCAGCAGTCTCACAGGGTTCTACAATGAGCAGTTCTTC
j_call: TRBJ2-7; clone_size: once; d_call: -; v_call: TRBV4-2; cdr3_aa: CASSQEGDSYEQYF; cdr3_nt: TGTGCCAGCAGCCAAGAGGGAGACTCCTACGAGCAGTACTTC